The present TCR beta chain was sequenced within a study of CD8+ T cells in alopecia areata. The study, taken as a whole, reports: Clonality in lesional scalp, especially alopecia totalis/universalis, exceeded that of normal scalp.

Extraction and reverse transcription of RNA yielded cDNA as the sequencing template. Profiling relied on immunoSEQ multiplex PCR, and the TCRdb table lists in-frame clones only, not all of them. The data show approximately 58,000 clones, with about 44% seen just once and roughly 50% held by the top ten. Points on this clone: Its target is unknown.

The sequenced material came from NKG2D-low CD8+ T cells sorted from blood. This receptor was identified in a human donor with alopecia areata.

Written as DNA, the CDR3 is TGCAGCGTGAAACTAGCGACCGGGGAGCTGTTTTTT. It is translated as CSVKLATGELFF. The V call is TRBV29-1, the J call TRBJ2-2; 7 bases fit TRBD2. Germline-derived CDR1 and CDR2 are SQVTM and ANQGSEA. The CDR3 runs to 12 residues. The J segment lost 5 bases and the V segment lost 6 bases, leaving 3 bases of the junction unmatched.